These 20 T cell receptor beta chains originate from one sample sequenced in a study of human T cells and chemical hapten exposure. From the RACE reads, TCRdb called clonotypes with MiXCR, one entry per CDR3 protein. The sample consists of 250,000 or so distinct CDR3 sequences, about 8.1% of them appearing once. Time point specified: pre-sensitization, week 0. Sample treatment: therapeutic diphenylcyclopropenone sensitization with weekly scalp DPC. The input for sequencing was whole blood, taken in connection with sensitization to the hapten diphenylcyclopropenone (DPC). The receptors originated from a woman in her 40s with alopecia areata. Some clones in this sample may be carry-over from other donors' samples.

The rearrangement links TRBV3-1 to TRBJ2-1; 10 bases are a match to TRBD2. CDR1 and CDR2 (germline): LGHDT, YNNKEL (reference sequence). The CDR3 consists of 15 residues. The trim removed 1 base at V and 9 bases at J, leaving 6 bases unmatched. The CDR3 is CASSQVPGTSVEQFF. The CDR3 DNA reads as TGTGCCAGCAGCCAAGTCCCCGGGACTAGCGTTGAGCAGTTCTTC.

This clonotype was detected only a few times. The CDR3 coding sequence is TGTGCCAGCAGCTTAAACAGATTCTATGGCTACACCTTC. Translating it yields CASSLNRFYGYTF. The chain couples TRBV7-2 to TRBJ1-2; no firm D call. Trimming took 2 bases from V and 4 from J, leaving 8 bases between them. The CDR3 is 13 residues long. From germline, CDR1 is SGHTA and CDR2 FQGNSA.

This clonotype occurred a few times. V gene TRBV27 combines with J gene TRBJ2-7; D is possibly TRBD2 (5 bases). The CDR3 covers 14 residues. Trimming pared 5 bases from V and 0 bases from J, leaving 11 bases between. Germline CDR1 reads MNHEY; CDR2 reads SMNVEV (reference sequence). The CDR3 nucleotides read TGTGCCAGCAGTCCCTATCGGGACTCCTACGAGCAGTACTTC. This gives the protein CASSPYRDSYEQYF.

This clonotype was seen a handful of times. The rearrangement links TRBV2 to TRBJ2-1; possible D gene TRBD2, 5 bases. Trimming removed 0 bases at V and 9 bases at J, with 9 bases between. The CDR3 runs to 13 residues. Germline CDR1 SNHLY, CDR2 FYNNEI. The CDR3 DNA follows: TGTGCCAGCAGTGAAGCAGCAGCGGTTGAGCAGTTCTTC. The encoded protein is CASSEAAAVEQFF.

This clonotype was seen a few times. The V call is TRBV28, the J call TRBJ2-3; D is possibly TRBD2 (5 bases). CDR1 is MDHEN and CDR2 is SYDVKM in the germline V gene. V lost 3 bases and J lost 6, with 10 bases in between. This CDR3 spans 13 amino acids. CDR3 sequence: CASSFRLADTQYF. The DNA for the CDR3 is TGTGCCAGCAGTTTCCGATTAGCGGATACGCAGTATTTT. Filled out from reference TRBV28 and TRBJ2-3, the complete variable domain reads DVKVTQSSRYLVKRTGEKVFLECVQDMDHENMFWYRQDPGLGLRLIYFSYDVKMKEKGDIPEGYSVSREKKERFSLILESASTNQTSMYLCASSFRLADTQYFGPGTRLTVL.

This rearrangement joins TRBV14 to TRBJ1-5; D is undetermined. The CDR3 runs to 15 residues. Germline V CDR1 and CDR2: SGHDN, FVKESK. V lost 1 base to trimming and J lost 4 bases, with 11 bases between them. For the CDR3, the DNA is TGTGCCAGCAGCCAAGCTCAAAAAATAAATCAGCCCCAGCATTTT. This gives the protein CASSQAQKINQPQHF.

This clonotype has ten or more counts. The chain has TRBV6-2 or TRBV6-3 and TRBJ2-2; no firm D call. Germline V gene data show CDR1 as MNHEY and CDR2 as SVGEGT. This CDR3 is 12 amino acids long. V was pared by 6 bases and J by 5 bases, with 7 bases between. For the CDR3, the DNA is TGTGCCAGCAGCCACATTACCGGGGAGCTGTTTTTT. The encoded protein is CASSHITGELFF.

The chain recombines TRBV28 with TRBJ2-7; no firm D call. Trimming took off 4 bases at V and 2 bases at J, with 12 bases between the two ends. The germline V gene encodes CDR1 MDHEN and CDR2 SYDVKM. The CDR3 extends over 14 amino acids. Here the CDR3 reads CASSWGSGPYEQYF. The CDR3 DNA reads TGTGCCAGCAGTTGGGGTTCGGGCCCCTACGAGCAGTACTTC. The full variable domain, completed using reference TRBV28 and TRBJ2-7, is DVKVTQSSRYLVKRTGEKVFLECVQDMDHENMFWYRQDPGLGLRLIYFSYDVKMKEKGDIPEGYSVSREKKERFSLILESASTNQTSMYLCASSWGSGPYEQYFGPGTRLTVT.

This clonotype has more than one count but fewer than ten. V is TRBV20-1 and J is TRBJ1-2; D possibly corresponds to TRBD1 (5 bases). CDR3 length: 13 amino acids. Germline loops: CDR1 DFQATT, CDR2 SNEGSKA (reference sequence). V was clipped by 5 bases and J by 4 bases, with 14 bases between them. The CDR3, as DNA: TGCAGTGCTGGAGCCCAGGGTAGCTATGGCTACACCTTC. It codes for CSAGAQGSYGYTF.

This clonotype was seen repeatedly, ten times or more. V usage is TRBV6-1 and J usage is TRBJ2-1; the match to TRBD1 covers 11 bases. With V trimmed by 6 bases and J by 4 bases, 5 bases remained unmatched. The CDR3 totals 15 residues. CDR1 and CDR2 (germline): MNHNS, SASEGT. CDR3 coding DNA: TGTGCCAGCAGGGATGGGACAGGGGGTTACAATGAGCAGTTCTTC. The encoded protein is CASRDGTGGYNEQFF.

This clonotype has ten or more counts. This sequence joins TRBV7-2 and TRBJ1-4; D may be TRBD1 (5 bases). Germline V gene lookup returns CDR1 SGHTA and CDR2 FQGNSA. Between the trimmed V and J ends, which lost 5 bases and 0 bases, there was a span of 16 bases. The CDR3 covers 17 residues. CDR3 protein: CASSASRGVATNEKLFF. The CDR3 DNA is TGTGCCAGCAGCGCGAGTCGGGGGGTGGCAACTAATGAAAAACTGTTTTTT.

The sample holds many counts of this clonotype. V gene TRBV12-3 or TRBV12-4 combines with J gene TRBJ1-2, with TRBD1 matching over 7 bases. V dropped 3 bases and J dropped 8; count of bases not matched to a gene: 3. This CDR3 has 12 amino acids. CDR3 amino acids: CASSFQTGGYTF. CDR3 nucleotides: TGTGCCAGCAGTTTTCAGACAGGGGGCTACACCTTC.

This clonotype was seen a handful of times. The chain combines TRBV4-2 with TRBJ2-7; D gene unclear. V was trimmed by 0 bases and J by 4 bases, leaving 7 bases between them. The V gene's germline CDR1 is LGHNA and CDR2 YNFKEQ. The CDR3 runs 13 residues. In DNA form, the CDR3 reads TGTGCCAGCAGCCAAGATCCCGTATACGAGCAGTACTTC. Translated, it gives CASSQDPVYEQYF.

This clonotype came up a few times. The J gene is TRBJ2-7, the V gene TRBV10-3, with a weak D call TRBD1 (6 bases). V lost 4 bases, J lost 3 bases, and 13 bases lay in between. Germline loops: CDR1 ENHRY, CDR2 SYGVKD. This CDR3 contains 14 residues. The CDR3 loop reads CAISGRDTIYEQYF. In nucleotides, the CDR3 is TGTGCCATCAGTGGCCGGGACACCATCTACGAGCAGTACTTC.

The chain employs TRBV20-1 and TRBJ2-1; D possibly corresponds to TRBD2 (6 bases). Trimming took off 6 bases at V and 7 bases at J, with 25 bases between the two ends. The CDR3 consists of 16 residues. In germline, CDR1 is DFQATT, CDR2 SNEGSKA (reference sequence). CDR3 bases: TGCAGTGCCACACTATCCGGGACTGGGGGTTTAAATGAGCAGTTCTTC. It encodes CSATLSGTGGLNEQFF.

There are a few counts of this clonotype. The chain uses TRBV20-1 and TRBJ2-7; 12 positions match TRBD2. The CDR3 is 13 residues long. The J segment lost 1 base and the V segment lost 7 bases, leaving 2 bases of the junction unmatched. CDR1 and CDR2 from the germline V gene are DFQATT and SNEGSKA (reference sequence). The CDR3 DNA sequence: TGCAGTGAGACTAGCGGGAGTTCCTACGAGCAGTACTTC. Translating it yields CSETSGSSYEQYF.

This clonotype was counted only a few times. The rearrangement links TRBV5-5 to TRBJ1-2; D is uncertain. Germline CDR1 reads SGHKS; CDR2 reads YYEKEE (reference sequence). The CDR3 runs 13 residues. V dropped 0 bases and J dropped 7 bases, with 10 bases sitting between them. DNA for the CDR3: TGTGCCAGCAGCTTGGTGGCCGGCAGTGGCTACACCTTC. Translated: CASSLVAGSGYTF.

This clonotype was seen only a few times. The chain links TRBV18 to TRBJ1-2; 7 nucleotides line up with TRBD1. CDR3 length equals 13 residues. Germline assignment: CDR1 KGHSH and CDR2 LQKENI. Trimming took 6 bases from V and 4 from J; bases not matched to a gene: 5. The CDR3 bases are TGTGCCAGCTCCTCCGACAGGGTCTATGGCTACACCTTC. Its protein is CASSSDRVYGYTF.

This clonotype was counted only a few times. The J gene is TRBJ2-1, the V gene TRBV29-1, with 9 nucleotides matching TRBD1. Germline V gives CDR1 SQVTM, CDR2 ANQGSEA. The length of the CDR3 is 15 residues. The V gene end was trimmed by 6 bases and the J gene end by 7 bases; junction bases not matched to a gene: 13. The CDR3 DNA reads TGCAGCGTCCAGCGGGACAGGGTCGGGGTGAATGAGCAGTTCTTC. Its translation: CSVQRDRVGVNEQFF.

This clonotype was detected only a few times. This chain links TRBV29-1 with TRBJ2-1, with D possibly TRBD2 on 6 matching bases. Between the trimmed V and J ends, which lost 3 bases and 5 bases, there was a span of 14 bases. Looked up from germline, CDR1 is SQVTM and CDR2 is ANQGSEA. This CDR3 spans 14 amino acids. The DNA of the CDR3 is TGCAGCGTTGACTCTAGCGCCTTAAACAATGAGCAGTTCTTC. It codes for CSVDSSALNNEQFF.